This entry describes one T cell receptor (beta chain). The target of this receptor is not known. No base qualities exist here, and no much larger clone lies one base off it. Ficoll-Paque density gradient centrifugation was the method used to isolate PBMCs. These data are taken from a study of T-cell memory formation after mild COVID-19 (dated by TCRdb to the early 2020s). Concerning the study at large: Most TCR sequence clusters were specific to one of the two donors. The cohort comprised two young, previously healthy adult volunteers, one female and one male. In two donors, T-cell clones that expanded and contracted after mild COVID-19 were tracked by sequencing TCRalpha and TCRbeta repertoires over time. Here is what the overall study found, with its caveats: Contracting CD4+ clones were located mainly in the CM and EM memory subsets, whereas CD8+ clones were found to be enriched in EMRA. Only two mild cases were covered in the study, and larger cohorts including severe cases with pre-infection samples were considered necessary. Whether the second-wave clones peaking on day 37 were SARS-CoV-2 specific was not confirmed. The detection of some responding clones in pre-infection memory suggests that pre-existing cross-reactive memory T cells joined the SARS-CoV-2 response. Balanced CD4/CD8 phenotypes were observed for clones contracting from day 15 to 85, whereas a bias towards CD4+ was observed for a second wave of clones expanding from day 15 to 37.

The sequencer was an Illumina NovaSeq 6000. TCRalpha and TCRbeta cDNA libraries were built by 5'RACE with constant-segment primers, adding sample barcodes and unique molecular identifiers. RNA was extracted from every sample with Trizol reagent. Libraries were amplified in two PCR steps, with a second sample barcode and Illumina TruSeq adapters added in the second step. Sequencing of libraries was performed on an Illumina NovaSeq with 2 x 150 bp paired-end reads. On the study's bioinformatics: With migec v1.2.7, reads were demultiplexed and then collapsed into UMI-guided consensus sequences. Using mixcr v2.1.11, the UMI consensuses were aligned to TRA and TRB V and J templates and assembled into clonotypes. Expanded or contracted clonotypes were those called significant by both edgeR and NoisET, with noise models trained on biological replicates. For edgeR calls, the thresholds were a false discovery rate-adjusted p below 0.01 and a log2 fold-change of 1. PCA with hierarchical clustering of max-normalized trajectories of the 1000 most abundant clonotypes was used as exploratory dynamics analysis. Separately sequenced CD4+ and CD8+ repertoires were used to assign a CD4 or CD8 phenotype to each responding clone. TCRdb itself trimmed the public reads at Q25 with fastp, ran MiXCR and retained productive beta chains. Duplicate CDR3 protein sequences are folded into a single record with the most common DNA and genes. The V and J calls come from TCRdb's annotation, not from the publication. The sample yields about 130,000 distinct CDR3 sequences; about 18% were counted once. The top ten hold roughly 5.3% of the sample.

The receptor's source is a man in his late teens or twenties who had mild COVID-19 (a few samples of this study predate the infection). The sample titles of this study are shuffled in the database, so cell type and time point are left out; the donor was told from shared clones. Sequencing used PBMCs or a T cell subset sorted from them (not recorded which).

The DNA sequence follows: TGTGCCAGCAGCAAAGGTCCCCAGGGCGAAGAAAAACTGTTTTTT. The resulting protein is CASSKGPQGEEKLFF. Recombination joined TRBV21-1 with TRBJ1-4; TRBD1 is the table's D call, not checked against the DNA. TRBV21-1 is tagged as a pseudogene. From the cysteine through the phenylalanine, the CDR3 covers 15 amino acids. Only the CDR3 DNA is retained, 45 bases long and in frame from the first base.